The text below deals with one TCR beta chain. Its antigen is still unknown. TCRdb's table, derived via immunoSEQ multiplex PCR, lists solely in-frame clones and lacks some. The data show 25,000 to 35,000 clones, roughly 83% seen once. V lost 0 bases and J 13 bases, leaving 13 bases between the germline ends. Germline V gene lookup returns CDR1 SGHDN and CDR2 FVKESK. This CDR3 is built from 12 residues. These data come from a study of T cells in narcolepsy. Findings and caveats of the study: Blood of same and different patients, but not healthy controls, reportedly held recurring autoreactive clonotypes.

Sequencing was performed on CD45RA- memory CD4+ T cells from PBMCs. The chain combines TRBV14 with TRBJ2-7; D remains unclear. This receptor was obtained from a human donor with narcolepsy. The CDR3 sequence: CASSQDVGSRYF. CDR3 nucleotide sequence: TGTGCCAGCAGCCAAGATGTGGGCAGTCGCTACTTC.